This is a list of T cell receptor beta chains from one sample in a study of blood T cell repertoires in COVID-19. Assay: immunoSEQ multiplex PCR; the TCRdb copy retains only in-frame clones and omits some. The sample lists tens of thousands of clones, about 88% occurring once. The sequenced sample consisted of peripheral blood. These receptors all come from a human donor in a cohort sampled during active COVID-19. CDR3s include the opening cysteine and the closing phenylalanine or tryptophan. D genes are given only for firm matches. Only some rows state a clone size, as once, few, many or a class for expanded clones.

cdr3_aa: CASSIKAGGTYEQYF
cdr3_nt: TGTGCCAGCAGCATAAAAGCGGGAGGAACCTACGAGCAGTACTTC
j_call: TRBJ2-7
clone_size: .
v_call: TRBV3-1/TRBV3-2
d_call: TRBD2

cdr3_aa: CASSLRQGTNTEAFF
cdr3_nt: TGTGCCAGCTCATTACGACAGGGGACGAACACTGAAGCTTTCTTT
j_call: TRBJ1-1
clone_size: .
v_call: TRBV18
d_call: TRBD1

cdr3_aa: CSVEKQGADTDTQYF
cdr3_nt: TGCAGCGTTGAAAAACAGGGGGCTGACACAGATACGCAGTATTTT
j_call: TRBJ2-3
clone_size: .
v_call: TRBV29-1
d_call: TRBD1

cdr3_aa: CASSRQSGSPDTQYF
cdr3_nt: TGTGCCAGCAGCCGCCAGAGCGGGAGTCCTGATACGCAGTATTTT
j_call: TRBJ2-3
clone_size: .
v_call: TRBV7-2
d_call: TRBD2

cdr3_aa: CASSQEKGRQGDYGYTF
cdr3_nt: TGTGCCAGCAGCCAAGAAAAAGGGCGGCAGGGTGACTATGGCTACACCTTC
j_call: TRBJ1-2
clone_size: .
v_call: TRBV28
d_call: .

cdr3_aa: CASSLDSGRVGGYTF
cdr3_nt: TGTGCCAGCAGCTTAGACAGCGGACGGGTCGGTGGCTACACCTTC
j_call: TRBJ1-2
clone_size: .
v_call: TRBV7-9
d_call: .

cdr3_aa: CASSDSDIGEAFF
cdr3_nt: TGCGCCAGCAGCGACTCGGACATCGGTGAAGCTTTCTTT
j_call: TRBJ1-1
clone_size: .
v_call: TRBV5-1
d_call: .

cdr3_aa: CASSPMGVAASTDTQYF
cdr3_nt: TGTGCCAGCAGCCCAATGGGGGTAGCGGCTAGCACAGATACGCAGTATTTT
j_call: TRBJ2-3
clone_size: .
v_call: TRBV3-1/TRBV3-2
d_call: .

cdr3_aa: CASSLGTGGLGTQYF
cdr3_nt: TGTGCCAGCAGCCTCGGGACAGGGGGCCTTGGAACGCAGTATTTT
j_call: TRBJ2-3
clone_size: .
v_call: TRBV3-1/TRBV3-2
d_call: TRBD1

cdr3_aa: CASSPRDSGYGYTF
cdr3_nt: TGTGCCAGCAGCCCCCGGGACAGTGGCTATGGCTACACCTTC
j_call: TRBJ1-2
clone_size: once
v_call: TRBV11-2
d_call: TRBD1

cdr3_aa: CASSIGTAEYGYTF
cdr3_nt: TGTGCCAGCAGCATCGGGACAGCGGAATATGGCTACACCTTC
j_call: TRBJ1-2
clone_size: .
v_call: TRBV5-4
d_call: TRBD1

cdr3_aa: CASSSGNTIYF
cdr3_nt: TGTGCCAGCAGTTCAGGAAACACCATATATTTT
j_call: TRBJ1-3
clone_size: .
v_call: TRBV27
d_call: .

cdr3_aa: CASTPRGQQETQYF
cdr3_nt: TGTGCCAGCACCCCCCGGGGACAGCAAGAGACCCAGTACTTC
j_call: TRBJ2-5
clone_size: .
v_call: TRBV3-1/TRBV3-2
d_call: TRBD1

cdr3_aa: CATSRDHGPADTQYF
cdr3_nt: TGTGCCACCAGCAGAGATCATGGGCCGGCAGATACGCAGTATTTT
j_call: TRBJ2-3
clone_size: few
v_call: TRBV15
d_call: .

cdr3_aa: CASRGTAEAFF
cdr3_nt: TGTGCCAGCAGGGGGACAGCTGAAGCTTTCTTT
j_call: TRBJ1-1
clone_size: once
v_call: TRBV11-2
d_call: TRBD1

cdr3_aa: CASSLSGGSGNTIYF
cdr3_nt: TGTGCCAGCAGTTTATCGGGGGGCTCTGGAAACACCATATATTTT
j_call: TRBJ1-3
clone_size: .
v_call: TRBV28
d_call: .

cdr3_aa: CASSSAPGQTNYGYTF
cdr3_nt: TGTGCCAGTAGTTCCGCCCCCGGACAGACTAACTATGGCTACACCTTC
j_call: TRBJ1-2
clone_size: .
v_call: TRBV19
d_call: .

cdr3_aa: CASSPSGAQGESSGANVLTF
cdr3_nt: TGTGCCAGCAGTCCTTCGGGCGCCCAGGGGGAGAGCTCTGGGGCCAACGTCCTGACTTTC
j_call: TRBJ2-6
clone_size: .
v_call: TRBV6-4
d_call: TRBD1

cdr3_aa: CASSILTSASYNEQFF
cdr3_nt: TGTGCCAGTAGTATTTTGACTAGCGCCTCCTACAATGAGCAGTTCTTC
j_call: TRBJ2-1
clone_size: .
v_call: TRBV19
d_call: TRBD2

cdr3_aa: CASSPVKREATGELFF
cdr3_nt: TGTGCCAGCAGCCCAGTCAAGCGGGAGGCCACCGGGGAGCTGTTTTTT
j_call: TRBJ2-2
clone_size: .
v_call: TRBV7-8
d_call: TRBD2

cdr3_aa: CASSLGTGGYEQYF
cdr3_nt: TGCGCCAGCAGCTTGGGGACAGGGGGCTACGAGCAGTACTTC
j_call: TRBJ2-7
clone_size: .
v_call: TRBV5-1
d_call: TRBD1

cdr3_aa: CASSPIRQLNTEAFF
cdr3_nt: TGCGCCAGCAGCCCGATCAGACAGTTGAACACTGAAGCTTTCTTT
j_call: TRBJ1-1
clone_size: .
v_call: TRBV5-1
d_call: .

cdr3_aa: CASSPRPTSSGELFF
cdr3_nt: TGTGCCAGCAGCCCAAGACCGACTAGTTCCGGGGAGCTGTTTTTT
j_call: TRBJ2-2
clone_size: .
v_call: TRBV3-1/TRBV3-2
d_call: .

cdr3_aa: CASSPPSSLKTQYF
cdr3_nt: TGTGCCAGCTCACCACCGTCGAGCCTGAAGACCCAGTACTTC
j_call: TRBJ2-5
clone_size: .
v_call: TRBV18
d_call: .

cdr3_aa: CASSQPIGTRNEKLFF
cdr3_nt: TGTGCCAGCAGCCAACCGATAGGGACACGTAATGAAAAACTGTTTTTT
j_call: TRBJ1-4
clone_size: .
v_call: TRBV2
d_call: .

cdr3_aa: CASSVGPAGGIDTQYF
cdr3_nt: TGTGCCAGCAGCGTAGGCCCAGCGGGGGGTATTGATACGCAGTATTTT
j_call: TRBJ2-3
clone_size: .
v_call: TRBV9
d_call: TRBD2

cdr3_aa: CASSSTDSYYEIIYGYTF
cdr3_nt: TGTGCCAGCAGTTCGACCGACAGCTACTACGAGATTATATATGGCTACACCTTC
j_call: TRBJ1-2
clone_size: .
v_call: TRBV28
d_call: .

cdr3_aa: CASSVGRKETQYF
cdr3_nt: TGTGCCAGCAGTGTCGGGAGAAAGGAGACCCAGTACTTC
j_call: TRBJ2-5
clone_size: once
v_call: TRBV28
d_call: .

cdr3_aa: CATSRRDTHYNEQFF
cdr3_nt: TGTGCCACCAGCCGACGGGACACCCACTACAATGAGCAGTTCTTC
j_call: TRBJ2-1
clone_size: .
v_call: TRBV15
d_call: .

cdr3_aa: CASSHPGAEAFF
cdr3_nt: TGCGCCAGCAGCCACCCAGGGGCTGAAGCTTTCTTT
j_call: TRBJ1-1
clone_size: .
v_call: TRBV4-1
d_call: .

cdr3_aa: CASRPGLANNEQFF
cdr3_nt: TGCGCCAGCAGACCGGGACTAGCGAATAATGAGCAGTTCTTC
j_call: TRBJ2-1
clone_size: once
v_call: TRBV5-1
d_call: TRBD2

cdr3_aa: CAWSAQGYTEAFF
cdr3_nt: TGTGCCTGGAGTGCCCAGGGTTACACTGAAGCTTTCTTT
j_call: TRBJ1-1
clone_size: .
v_call: TRBV30
d_call: .

cdr3_aa: CASSLDGQASTDTQYF
cdr3_nt: TGCGCCAGCAGCTTGGATGGCCAGGCGAGCACAGATACGCAGTATTTT
j_call: TRBJ2-3
clone_size: .
v_call: TRBV5-1
d_call: .

cdr3_aa: CASSDQGQGPYQPQHF
cdr3_nt: TGTGCCAGCAGTGATCAAGGACAGGGACCGTATCAGCCCCAGCATTTT
j_call: TRBJ1-5
clone_size: .
v_call: TRBV6-1
d_call: TRBD1

cdr3_aa: CASSLGTSGSNTGELFF
cdr3_nt: TGTGCCAGCAGTCTGGGGACTAGCGGGAGCAACACCGGGGAGCTGTTTTTT
j_call: TRBJ2-2
clone_size: .
v_call: TRBV27
d_call: TRBD2

cdr3_aa: CASSPTGEGVQNEQFF
cdr3_nt: TGTGCCAGCAGTCCAACGGGAGAAGGGGTCCAGAATGAGCAGTTCTTC
j_call: TRBJ2-1
clone_size: .
v_call: TRBV6-6
d_call: .

cdr3_aa: CASSLGSSGNTIYF
cdr3_nt: TGTGCCAGCAGTTTAGGCAGCTCTGGAAACACCATATATTTT
j_call: TRBJ1-3
clone_size: .
v_call: TRBV28
d_call: .

cdr3_aa: CASSAPLAGVGNEQFF
cdr3_nt: TGTGCCAGCAGCGCTCCACTAGCGGGAGTGGGGAATGAGCAGTTCTTC
j_call: TRBJ2-1
clone_size: .
v_call: TRBV9
d_call: TRBD2

cdr3_aa: CASSLAGGTGYEQYF
cdr3_nt: TGTGCCAGCAGTTTAGCAGGGGGCACAGGCTATGAGCAGTACTTC
j_call: TRBJ2-7
clone_size: .
v_call: TRBV27
d_call: TRBD1

cdr3_aa: CASSIPIQVPPQHF
cdr3_nt: TGTGCCAGTAGTATCCCGATCCAGGTACCGCCCCAGCATTTT
j_call: TRBJ1-5
clone_size: .
v_call: TRBV19
d_call: .

cdr3_aa: CASRDSNQPQHF
cdr3_nt: TGTGCCAGCAGGGACAGTAATCAGCCCCAGCATTTT
j_call: TRBJ1-5
clone_size: .
v_call: TRBV12-3/TRBV12-4
d_call: .

cdr3_aa: CASSRGRGETQYF
cdr3_nt: TGTGCCAGCAGCCGAGGCAGGGGAGAAACCCAGTACTTC
j_call: TRBJ2-5
clone_size: .
v_call: TRBV3-1/TRBV3-2
d_call: .

cdr3_aa: CASRGDGYTF
cdr3_nt: TGTGCCAGCAGGGGCGATGGCTACACCTTC
j_call: TRBJ1-2
clone_size: .
v_call: TRBV6-4
d_call: .

cdr3_aa: CASSPRTGGSYEQYF
cdr3_nt: TGTGCCAGCAGCCCCCGGACAGGTGGCTCCTACGAGCAGTACTTC
j_call: TRBJ2-7
clone_size: .
v_call: TRBV11-1
d_call: TRBD1

cdr3_aa: CASTLGRPIGELFF
cdr3_nt: TGTGCCAGCACGCTGGGCAGGCCCATCGGGGAGCTGTTTTTT
j_call: TRBJ2-2
clone_size: .
v_call: TRBV2
d_call: .

cdr3_aa: CASSPGTGSNTEAFF
cdr3_nt: TGTGCCAGCAGCCCTGGGACAGGATCGAACACTGAAGCTTTCTTT
j_call: TRBJ1-1
clone_size: .
v_call: TRBV7-9
d_call: TRBD1

cdr3_aa: CAWSVQGGYSPLHF
cdr3_nt: TGTGCCTGGAGTGTGCAGGGGGGTTATTCACCCCTCCACTTT
j_call: TRBJ1-6
clone_size: .
v_call: TRBV30
d_call: TRBD1

cdr3_aa: CASSPGQGAYGYTF
cdr3_nt: TGTGCCAGCAGCCCTGGACAGGGCGCCTATGGCTACACCTTC
j_call: TRBJ1-2
clone_size: .
v_call: TRBV5-6
d_call: TRBD1

cdr3_aa: CASSPNSGVGTAFF
cdr3_nt: TGTGCCAGCTCACCAAATTCCGGAGTAGGGACTGCTTTCTTT
j_call: TRBJ1-1
clone_size: .
v_call: TRBV18
d_call: .

cdr3_aa: CASSDLTDRVGQPQHF
cdr3_nt: TGTGCCAGCAGTGATCTAACGGACAGGGTGGGTCAGCCCCAGCATTTT
j_call: TRBJ1-5
clone_size: .
v_call: TRBV27
d_call: TRBD1

cdr3_aa: CASSLQQLTGNTIYF
cdr3_nt: TGTGCCAGCAGCTTGCAACAGCTTACTGGAAACACCATATATTTT
j_call: TRBJ1-3
clone_size: .
v_call: TRBV5-6
d_call: .

cdr3_aa: CASSLPSGVRFSIEQYF
cdr3_nt: TGTGCCAGCAGTTTACCTTCTGGCGTCAGGTTTTCGATCGAGCAGTACTTC
j_call: TRBJ2-7
clone_size: .
v_call: TRBV6-2/TRBV6-3
d_call: .

cdr3_aa: CASSLGQLNTGELFF
cdr3_nt: TGCGCCAGCAGCTTGGGACAGCTGAACACCGGGGAGCTGTTTTTT
j_call: TRBJ2-2
clone_size: .
v_call: TRBV5-1
d_call: .